This section outlines one TCR beta chain sequence together with its context. The sample originates from a study of cytomegalovirus exposure and HLA in healthy donors. V was clipped by 3 bases and J by 9 bases, with 18 bases between them. This CDR3 spans 16 amino acids. The germline CDR1 and CDR2 sequences are SGHTA and FQGNSA. TCRdb's copy holds only in-frame clones and misses some; the assay was immunoSEQ multiplex PCR. The sample holds 250,000 to 300,000 clones; around 90% are singletons and the top ten take 0.35% to 0.4%. Sequencing used PBMCs. This rearrangement joins TRBV7-2 to TRBJ1-6; no firm D call. The sequence came from a woman aged 18-29 years in good health and CMV-seronegative. The CDR3 bases are TGTGCCAGCAGCTTCAAGCTGAGGGAATCAGGTTCACCCCTCCACTTT. It yields the protein CASSFKLRESGSPLHF.